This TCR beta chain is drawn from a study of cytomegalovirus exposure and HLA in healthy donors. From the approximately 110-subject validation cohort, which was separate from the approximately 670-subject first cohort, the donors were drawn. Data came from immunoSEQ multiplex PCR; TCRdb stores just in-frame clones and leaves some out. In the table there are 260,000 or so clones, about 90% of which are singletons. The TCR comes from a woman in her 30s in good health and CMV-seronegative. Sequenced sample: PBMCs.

The CDR3 DNA reads TGCAGCCATACTGGGACAGGGGGCGCGCGGGGGACCCAGTACTTC. Translated, it gives CSHTGTGGARGTQYF. This sequence joins TRBV29-1 and TRBJ2-5, with 12 bases aligning to TRBD1. CDR1 and CDR2 from the germline V gene are SQVTM and ANQGSEA. The CDR3 loop spans 15 amino acids. The J segment lost 7 bases and the V segment lost 8 bases, leaving 14 bases of the junction unmatched.